These 25 T cell receptor beta chains were sequenced from one sample in a study of blood T cells in healthy people across ages (dated by TCRdb to about 2015). The library relied on 5' RACE. The sequencing machine was an Illumina HiSeq 2500. A second roughly 6 to 11 cycle PCR used a sample-barcoded 5' primer and a J-beta primer mix. Using fastp at Q25 and MiXCR, TCRdb reprocessed the public reads and kept productive beta chains. Entries are consolidated by CDR3 protein sequence, retaining the most common genes and DNA. For this sample there are 1,500,000 or so distinct CDR3 sequences; around 59% appear just once. About 6.7% of the sample is in the top ten clones. The source material was blood. These receptors all stem from a man aged 18-30 years in good health.

This clonotype has more than one count but fewer than ten. This rearrangement joins TRBV6-5 to TRBJ2-7; unclear D gene. The CDR3 spans 14 residues. CDR1 is MNHEY, CDR2 SVGAGI, per germline. Between the trimmed V and J ends, which lost 2 bases and 6 bases, there was a span of 14 bases. This chain's CDR3 is CASSYRPQTTEQYF. The CDR3 DNA reads TGTGCCAGCAGTTACAGGCCCCAAACTACCGAGCAGTACTTC.

This chain connects TRBV27 to TRBJ2-5; D gene uncertain. The DNA end favors TRBJ2-7, so the J call may be wrong. The CDR3 has 14 residues. Germline V gives CDR1 MNHEY, CDR2 SMNVEV (reference sequence). CDR3 nucleotide sequence: TGTGCCAGCAGTCCCGGGCCTAAAAGCCACGAGCAGTACTTC. Translated: CASSPGPKSHEQYF.

The chain carries TRBV27 and TRBJ2-5, with 7 positions matching TRBD2. The J call may be faulty, since TRBJ2-7 better matches the DNA end. Germline V CDR1 and CDR2: MNHEY, SMNVEV (reference sequence). The CDR3 consists of 17 residues. The CDR3 sequence is CASSWLGGTHLGCEQYF. CDR3 nucleotides: TGTGCCAGCAGTTGGCTGGGAGGGACCCACCTAGGTTGCGAGCAGTACTTC.

V gene TRBV5-1 combines with J gene TRBJ2-7; 10 nucleotides align to TRBD2. This CDR3 contains 16 residues. The germline V gene has CDR1 SGHRS and CDR2 YFSETQ. Trimming at V came to 2 bases and at J to 0 bases, leaving 5 bases not matched to a gene. The CDR3, as DNA: TGCGCCAGCAGCTTACATAGCGGGAGGCCCTCCTACGAGCAGTACTTC. This translates into CASSLHSGRPSYEQYF.

V and J are TRBV4-2 and TRBJ2-5; TRBD2 matches at 12 bases. The CDR3 is 18 amino acids. The V segment lost 0 bases and the J segment 5 bases; nucleotides outside the gene matches: 10. The germline V gene has CDR1 LGHNA and CDR2 YNFKEQ. CDR3 sequence reads: CASSQDPASGGGSETQYF. DNA for the CDR3: TGTGCCAGCAGCCAAGATCCGGCTAGCGGGGGGGGATCGGAGACCCAGTACTTC.

This clonotype showed up just a few times. The V gene is TRBV4-1, the J gene TRBJ2-7, with a possible D match to TRBD2 (5 bases). The CDR3 is 15 residues long. The germline V gene has CDR1 MGHRA and CDR2 YSYEKL. V was cut by 3 bases and J by 7 bases, with 19 bases left in between. CDR3 sequence reads: CASSQQDSVRREQYF. The CDR3 coding sequence is TGCGCCAGCAGCCAGCAAGACTCGGTCCGGAGGGAGCAGTACTTC.

This chain links TRBV12-3 or TRBV12-4 with TRBJ2-5; D possibly uses TRBD1 or TRBD2 (5 bases each). Near its end, the DNA agrees better with TRBJ2-7, so the J call may be wrong. This CDR3 is built from 18 residues. This CDR3 is CASSLVRGLGDFGYEQYF. The CDR3 DNA reads as TGTGCCAGCAGTTTGGTTCGGGGATTGGGGGATTTCGGCTACGAGCAGTACTTC.

The rearrangement uses TRBV7-2 and TRBJ2-7; either TRBD1 or TRBD2 may supply D (5 bases each). From germline, CDR1 is SGHTA and CDR2 FQGNSA. Trimming stripped 3 bases from V and 4 bases from J, with 13 bases between. The CDR3 loop spans 14 amino acids. CDR3 coding DNA: TGTGCCAGCAGCTTCACACACGGGGCGTACGAGCAGTACTTC. It encodes CASSFTHGAYEQYF.

The rearrangement uses TRBV12-3 or TRBV12-4 and TRBJ2-1; 8 bases align to TRBD2. CDR3 length equals 15 residues. The junction had 5 bases not matched to a gene; V was cut back by 3 bases and J by 4 bases. The CDR3 nucleotides are TGTGCCAGCAGTTTCGTTCTAGCGGGTTACAATGAGCAGTTCTTC. Translating gives CASSFVLAGYNEQFF.

The chain combines TRBV6-5 with TRBJ2-3; D perhaps matches TRBD2 (7 bases). There are 15 residues in the CDR3. Trimming took off 4 bases at V and 2 bases at J, with 13 bases between the two ends. The germline CDR1 and CDR2 sequences are MNHEY and SVGAGI. CDR3 sequence: CASSSRGGITDTQYF. In DNA, the CDR3 is TGTGCCAGCAGTTCAAGGGGGGGAATCACAGATACGCAGTATTTT.

The chain has TRBV27 and TRBJ2-1; TRBD2 matches 8 bases. CDR1 and CDR2 from the germline V gene are MNHEY and SMNVEV (reference sequence). V lost 5 bases, J lost 8 bases, and 14 bases stayed unmatched. This CDR3 spans 16 amino acids. CDR3 in DNA: TGTGCCAGCAGTCCCGGGAAAAGCGGGAGTATGTATGAGCAGTTCTTC. Its translation is CASSPGKSGSMYEQFF.

The chain uses TRBV11-2 and TRBJ2-1, with 8 bases aligning to TRBD2. The CDR3 has 14 residues. Germline V gene lookup returns CDR1 SGHAT and CDR2 FQNNGV. With V trimmed by 3 bases and J by 5 bases, 3 bases remained unmatched. The CDR3 reads CASSLAAGDNEQFF. CDR3 nucleotides: TGTGCCAGCAGCTTGGCAGCGGGGGACAATGAGCAGTTCTTC.

The rearrangement joins TRBV5-6 to TRBJ1-2, with 10 bases identical to TRBD1. With 4 bases clipped from V and 10 bases from J, the junction kept 7 bases outside the gene matches. CDR1 and CDR2 from the germline V gene are SGHDT and YYEEEE. The CDR3 has 13 amino acids. CDR3 amino acids: CASSVTGGGHYTF. Written as DNA, the CDR3 is TGTGCCAGCAGCGTGACAGGGGGCGGCCACTACACCTTC. Looking up the rest from reference TRBV5-6 and TRBJ1-2 gives the full variable domain: DAGVTQSPTHLIKTRGQQVTLRCSPKSGHDTVSWYQQALGQGPQFIFQYYEEEERQRGNFPDRFSGHQFPNYSSELNVNALLLGDSALYLCASSVTGGGHYTFGSGTRLTVV.

The rearrangement uses TRBV5-1 and TRBJ2-3, with D perhaps matching TRBD1 or TRBD2 (5 bases each). The V gene's germline CDR1 is SGHRS and CDR2 YFSETQ. This CDR3 is built from 14 residues. V lost 6 bases, J lost 5 bases, and 16 bases lay in between. The CDR3 coding sequence is TGCGCCAGCACCAGGGACGTAGGAAGAGATACGCAGTATTTT. Translated, it gives CASTRDVGRDTQYF.

This clonotype showed up just a few times. The chain is built from TRBV5-1 and TRBJ2-1; 8 nucleotides match TRBD1. The J call is uncertain, as TRBJ2-7 better fits the DNA end. CDR1 is SGHRS, CDR2 YFSETQ, per germline. The CDR3 spans 14 residues. CDR3 coding DNA: TGCGCCAGCAGCCCGGGACAGGCGAACAATGAGCAGTACTTC. It is translated as CASSPGQANNEQYF.

There are a few counts of this clonotype. The rearrangement uses TRBV5-1 and TRBJ2-1; no clear D gene. With 4 bases removed from V and 7 bases from J, the gap between germline ends came to 9 bases. Germline V gives CDR1 SGHRS, CDR2 YFSETQ. The CDR3 covers 12 residues. This CDR3 is CASSSVPNEQFF. In nucleotides, the CDR3 is TGCGCCAGCAGCAGTGTGCCGAATGAGCAGTTCTTC.

The V gene is TRBV6-1, the J gene TRBJ1-2, with 7 bases fitting TRBD1. The germline V gene encodes CDR1 MNHNS and CDR2 SASEGT. J was trimmed by 3 bases and V by 5 bases; bases with no gene match: 6. CDR3 length equals 14 residues. The CDR3 DNA reads TGTGCCAGCAGTTCGGACAGGTTATACTATGGCTACACCTTC. Its translation: CASSSDRLYYGYTF.

The chain uses TRBV9 and TRBJ2-1; 10 nucleotides agree with TRBD2. Germline V CDR1 and CDR2: SGDLS, YYNGEE. V lost 0 bases and J lost 9; bases outside the gene matches: 6. The CDR3 is 15 residues long. The CDR3 loop is CASSVVSSGRVEQFF. Here the CDR3 DNA reads TGTGCCAGCAGCGTAGTTTCTAGCGGGAGAGTTGAGCAGTTCTTC.

V gene TRBV7-7 combines with J gene TRBJ1-4; D remains unclear. Germline lookup yields CDR1 SSHAT and CDR2 FNYEAQ (reference sequence). V was trimmed by 1 base and J by 5 bases, leaving 11 bases between them. The CDR3 consists of 15 residues. The CDR3 loop is CASSLGQAANEKLFF. The DNA for the CDR3 is TGTGCCAGCAGCTTAGGGCAGGCCGCGAATGAAAAACTGTTTTTT.

Written as DNA, the CDR3 is TGTGCCAGCAGTACTACAGGGAGGGGGGAGTTCTTC. Translation: CASSTTGRGEFF. The chain joins TRBV28 to TRBJ2-1; TRBD2 is a possible D gene (7 bases). Germline V gives CDR1 MDHEN, CDR2 SYDVKM. V was trimmed by 5 bases and J by 14 bases, leaving 16 bases between them. The CDR3 covers 12 residues.

The chain recombines TRBV12-3 or TRBV12-4 with TRBJ2-4; 11 bases align to TRBD2. V gave up 5 bases and J gave up 5 bases; unmatched junction bases: 8. The CDR3 runs to 16 residues. In nucleotides, the CDR3 is TGTGCCAGCAGTAGGGGTAGCGGGGGGGCCGAAAACATTCAGTACTTC. It is translated as CASSRGSGGAENIQYF.

This rearrangement joins TRBV3-1 to TRBJ2-4; the D gene is possibly TRBD1 (6 bases). The J call may not be correct, given that the DNA end is closer to TRBJ2-7. The germline V gene has CDR1 LGHDT and CDR2 YNNKEL (reference sequence). The CDR3 length is 15 residues. DNA for the CDR3: TGTGCCAGCAGCCAAGATGACCAGGGGCGCTACGAGCAGTACTTC. This sequence encodes CASSQDDQGRYEQYF.

The table lists this clonotype with a few counts. The chain has TRBV6-2 or TRBV6-3 and TRBJ2-7; 8 nucleotides agree with TRBD2. The germline CDR1 and CDR2 sequences are MNHEY and SVGEGT. The CDR3 sequence is 16 residues long. V lost 5 bases to trimming and J lost 5 bases; unmatched junction nucleotides: 14. CDR3 sequence reads: CASSPHGAGVNNEQYF. CDR3 sequence (DNA): TGTGCCAGCAGTCCCCACGGAGCGGGAGTGAATAACGAGCAGTACTTC.

This clonotype was detected a few times. The chain couples TRBV29-1 to TRBJ2-1, with 7 bases lining up with TRBD2. The V and J ends lost 6 bases and 3 bases, in that order; junction bases with no gene match: 5. The CDR3 runs to 13 residues. CDR1 and CDR2 from the germline V gene are SQVTM and ANQGSEA. The CDR3 sequence: CSVPPGGYNEQFF. The DNA for the CDR3 is TGCAGCGTCCCCCCGGGGGGCTACAATGAGCAGTTCTTC.

The chain is built from TRBV12-3 or TRBV12-4 and TRBJ2-1; TRBD1 or TRBD2 may be the D gene (7 bases each). This CDR3 has 13 amino acids. V dropped 7 bases and J dropped 9 bases, with 16 bases sitting between them. CDR3 in DNA: TGTGCCAGCACTGGGGGGGCAGGGGGTGAGCAGTTCTTC. The encoded protein is CASTGGAGGEQFF.